This T cell receptor (beta chain) is from a study of cytomegalovirus exposure and HLA in healthy donors. Generated by immunoSEQ multiplex PCR, the TCRdb table keeps only in-frame clones and is missing some. The profile shows hundreds of thousands of clones, more than 75% of them singletons. Specimen: PBMCs. The sequence came from a man aged 18 to 29 in good health and CMV-seropositive.

In DNA, the CDR3 is TGTGCCAGCAGCTTAGACACAGGGGGGAGGGAGCAGTACTTC. Translated, it gives CASSLDTGGREQYF. The V call is TRBV7-6, the J call TRBJ2-7; 8 bases fit TRBD1. Trimming removed 1 base from V and 7 bases from J; junction bases left unmatched: 6. The CDR3 loop spans 14 amino acids. In germline, CDR1 is SGHVS, CDR2 FNYEAQ.